One sample yielded the 26 T cell receptor beta chains listed below, sequenced in a study of a mutant IDH1 vaccine in newly diagnosed glioma. These receptors lack a known antigen. The time point denotes: week 23, last vaccination. Doses of 300 ug of mutant IDH1 20-mer peptide were given with topical imiquimod. Libraries were prepared by immunoSEQ multiplex PCR; TCRdb keeps only in-frame clonotypes and omits some of them. The sample carries 40,000 to 45,000 clones, about four fifths recorded once. Material: PBMCs, obtained from a glioma patient whose treatment included an IDH1 peptide vaccine. The origin of the receptors is a woman between 18 and 30 years old with glioma. Some clones in this sample may be carry-over from other donors' samples.

This clone appeared a single time. The rearrangement joins TRBV21-1 to TRBJ1-5; TRBD1 was called by the table and not checked on the DNA. TRBV21-1 is a pseudogene segment. CDR3 length: 18 residues. CDR3 amino acids: CASSKQRRRGQRNQPQHF. DNA for the CDR3: TGTGCCAGCAGCAAACAAAGGAGGAGGGGGCAGCGGAATCAGCCCCAGCATTTT.

V and J are TRBV19 and TRBJ2-1; perhaps TRBD1 as D (6 bases). Germline-derived CDR1 and CDR2 are LNHDA and SQIVND (reference sequence). The CDR3 loop spans 13 amino acids. V was cut by 8 bases and J by 3 bases, with 11 bases left in between. CDR3 DNA: TGTGCCAGTTCGACAGGTCTCTACAATGAGCAGTTCTTC. Translating gives CASSTGLYNEQFF.

In DNA, the CDR3 is TGTGCCAGCAGGGGACTAGCGGGAAAGTACGAGCAGTACTTC. Its translation is CASRGLAGKYEQYF. J is TRBJ2-7 and V is TRBV6-5, with 13 bases lining up with TRBD2. This CDR3 has 14 residues. Germline CDR1 is MNHEY and CDR2 is SVGAGI. V shed 6 bases, J shed 4 bases, and the junction held 3 bases outside the gene matches.

The chain links TRBV7-2 to TRBJ2-5, with D possibly being TRBD2 (7 bases). Deletions cut 4 bases from V and 5 bases from J, with 26 bases between. Germline CDR1 SGHTA, CDR2 FQGNSA. This CDR3 comprises 18 residues. The CDR3 reads CASSSRPLAAQGRETQYF. CDR3 DNA sequence: TGTGCCAGCAGCTCCCGCCCTCTAGCGGCACAGGGTCGGGAGACCCAGTACTTC.

V gene TRBV5-4 combines with J gene TRBJ2-6, with 8 bases lining up with TRBD1. Germline CDR1 and CDR2: SGHNT and YYREEE (reference sequence). There are 14 residues in the CDR3. J lost 4 bases, V lost 7 bases, and 4 bases had no gene match. The CDR3 region is CASAGGPGANVLTF. The CDR3 DNA follows: TGTGCCAGCGCAGGGGGCCCCGGGGCCAACGTCCTGACTTTC.

V usage is TRBV7-2 and J usage is TRBJ1-2; no definite D call. V lost 11 bases and J lost 6, with 16 bases in between. This CDR3 spans 12 amino acids. Germline V gene data show CDR1 as SGHTA and CDR2 as FQGNSA. This chain's CDR3 is CARATGRDGYTF. CDR3 DNA sequence: TGTGCCCGCGCAACGGGCCGGGATGGCTACACCTTC. The whole variable domain, remainder taken from reference TRBV7-2 and TRBJ1-2, is GAGVSQSPSNKVTEKGKDVELRCDPISGHTALYWYRQSLGQGLEFLIYFQGNSAPDKSGLPSDRFSAERTGGSVSTLTIQRTQQEDSAVYLCARATGRDGYTFGSGTRLTVV.

The J gene is TRBJ2-7, the V gene TRBV6-6, with 8 bases fitting TRBD1. J gave up 3 bases and V 6 bases, and 7 bases lay outside the gene matches. Germline V CDR1 and CDR2: MNHNY, SVGAGI (reference sequence). The CDR3 has 14 amino acids. The CDR3 bases are TGTGCCAGCAGCAGACAGGGGATCTTCTACGAGCAGTACTTC. Translating it yields CASSRQGIFYEQYF.

The rearrangement links TRBV4-2 to TRBJ2-7, with D uncertain. The V gene's germline CDR1 is LGHNA and CDR2 YNFKEQ. V lost 1 base and J 2 bases, leaving 6 bases between the germline ends. The CDR3 is 13 amino acids. The CDR3 sequence is CASSQGTTYEQYF. CDR3 nucleotides: TGTGCCAGCAGCCAAGGGACCACCTACGAGCAGTACTTC.

The chain carries TRBV7-6 and TRBJ2-6; D gene unclear. Germline loops: CDR1 SGHVS, CDR2 FNYEAQ. Trimming took 5 bases from V and 2 from J, leaving 10 bases between them. CDR3 length: 15 residues. CDR3 bases: TGTGCCAGCAGCCCGCCGGAAGCTGGGGCCAACGTCCTGACTTTC. As protein: CASSPPEAGANVLTF.

The chain couples TRBV6-5 to TRBJ2-7; 8 nucleotides agree with TRBD1. CDR3 length: 14 amino acids. Germline loops: CDR1 MNHEY, CDR2 SVGAGI. The V and J ends lost 6 bases and 4 bases, in that order; junction bases with no gene match: 8. CDR3: CASSRGQGPYEQYF. CDR3 nucleotide sequence: TGTGCCAGCAGCCGAGGACAGGGCCCGTACGAGCAGTACTTC.

The chain couples TRBV30 to TRBJ2-7, with 11 nucleotides matching TRBD2. V trimming: 0 bases; J trimming: 2 bases; junction bases outside the gene matches: 12. This CDR3 region has 18 residues. Germline-derived CDR1 and CDR2 are GTSNPN and SVGIG (reference sequence). In DNA, the CDR3 is TGTGCCTGGAGTGTTATGACCAGACTAGCGGGGTCTACCTACGAGCAGTACTTC. Translating it yields CAWSVMTRLAGSTYEQYF.

This clone has just one count. This chain uses TRBV18 with TRBJ1-3; D gene uncertain. Per the germline V gene, CDR1 is KGHSH and CDR2 is LQKENI. The CDR3 is 14 amino acids. V lost 2 bases to trimming and J lost 0 bases, with 5 bases between them. CDR3 DNA: TGTGCCAGCTCACCAGCCAGCTCTGGAAACACCATATATTTT. Its translation is CASSPASSGNTIYF. Using reference TRBV18 and TRBJ1-3 for the parts outside the CDR3, the full variable domain is NAGVMQNPRHLVRRRGQEARLRCSPMKGHSHVYWYRQLPEEGLKFMVYLQKENIIDESGMPKERFSAEFPKEGPSILRIQQVVRGDSAAYFCASSPASSGNTIYFGEGSWLTVV.

This chain connects TRBV2 to TRBJ1-4, with no clear D. The CDR3 length is 15 residues. Germline assignment: CDR1 SNHLY and CDR2 FYNNEI. The V end lost 3 bases, the J end lost 3 bases, and 11 bases lay between the germline ends. The CDR3 DNA reads as TGTGCCAGCAGTGATGGCCGTGGGGCTAATGAAAAACTGTTTTTT. Translating gives CASSDGRGANEKLFF. Full variable domain (remainder filled in from reference TRBV2 and TRBJ1-4): EPEVTQTPSHQVTQMGQEVILRCVPISNHLYFYWYRQILGQKVEFLVSFYNNEISEKSEIFDDQFSVERPDGSNFTLKIRSTKLEDSAMYFCASSDGRGANEKLFFGSGTQLSVL.

This clone was detected only a few times. This sequence joins TRBV7-2 and TRBJ1-3; D gene ambiguous. With 1 base removed from V and 3 bases from J, the gap between germline ends came to 16 bases. Germline V gives CDR1 SGHTA, CDR2 FQGNSA. The CDR3 loop spans 17 amino acids. The CDR3 DNA is TGTGCCAGCAGCTTAGAAGGCGGCAGGTCCCTTGGAAACACCATATATTTT. The encoded protein is CASSLEGGRSLGNTIYF.

This sequence joins TRBV19 and TRBJ1-1; 9 nucleotides agree with TRBD1. The CDR3 has 16 residues. Germline-derived CDR1 and CDR2 are LNHDA and SQIVND (reference sequence). V shed 2 bases, J shed 1 base, and the junction held 5 bases outside the gene matches. CDR3 protein: CASSIMGTGRNTEAFF. In DNA form, the CDR3 reads TGTGCCAGTAGTATAATGGGGACAGGGAGGAACACTGAAGCTTTCTTT.

The rearrangement links TRBV6-4 to TRBJ2-2, with TRBD1 matching 7 bases. CDR1 is MRHNA, CDR2 SNTAGT, per germline. V lost 4 bases, J lost 1 base, and 0 bases stayed unmatched. CDR3 length: 14 amino acids. The CDR3 DNA follows: TGTGCCAGCAGTGGACAGGGGAACACCGGGGAGCTGTTTTTT. This codes for CASSGQGNTGELFF.

The chain has TRBV5-8 and TRBJ2-5; TRBD1 matches at 8 bases. J lost 5 bases, V lost 3 bases, and 9 bases had no gene match. The germline V gene has CDR1 SGHTS and CDR2 YDEGEE. The CDR3 loop spans 15 amino acids. The CDR3 here is CASSSGTGGGETQYF. Here the CDR3 DNA reads TGTGCCAGCAGCTCGGGCACAGGGGGAGGCGAGACCCAGTACTTC.

V and J are TRBV7-2 and TRBJ1-4; perhaps TRBD1 as D (6 bases). The CDR3 runs to 11 residues. The germline gives CDR1 SGHTA, CDR2 FQGNSA. Trimming took off 2 bases at V and 11 bases at J, with 6 bases between the two ends. The CDR3 is CASSLRGKLFF. The CDR3, as DNA: TGTGCCAGCAGCTTAAGGGGGAAACTGTTTTTT.

The genes are TRBV27 and TRBJ1-1, with D possibly being TRBD1 (5 bases). CDR3 size: 15 residues. V was shortened by 9 bases and J by 3 bases, with 20 bases between the two germline ends. Looked up from germline, CDR1 is MNHEY and CDR2 is SMNVEV (reference sequence). CDR3 in amino acids: CASQATQRGDTEAFF. CDR3 coding DNA: TGTGCCAGTCAGGCCACACAGAGAGGGGACACTGAAGCTTTCTTT.

A single count supports this clone. This chain joins TRBV4-1 and TRBJ2-1; TRBD2 might be the D (5 bases). Germline assignment: CDR1 MGHRA and CDR2 YSYEKL. CDR3 length equals 14 residues. V shed 5 bases and J shed 6 bases, with 14 bases lying between them. CDR3 loop: CASSGEGPVNEQFF. Here the CDR3 DNA reads TGCGCCAGCAGCGGCGAGGGCCCGGTCAATGAGCAGTTCTTC.

The V gene is TRBV2, the J gene TRBJ2-3; 8 bases fit TRBD2. The J segment lost 3 bases and the V segment lost 8 bases, leaving 10 bases of the junction unmatched. CDR3 length: 15 amino acids. CDR1 is SNHLY, CDR2 FYNNEI, per germline. Here the CDR3 DNA reads TGTGCCAGCCGCTCGAAGGCGGGGGGTACAGATACGCAGTATTTT. Protein: CASRSKAGGTDTQYF.

The genes are TRBV5-1 and TRBJ1-2; 8 bases align to TRBD1. Germline V gives CDR1 SGHRS, CDR2 YFSETQ. This CDR3 is 14 amino acids long. V was clipped by 3 bases and J by 4 bases; unmatched bases: 5. CDR3 residues: CASSWGQATYGYTF. Written as DNA, the CDR3 is TGCGCCAGCAGCTGGGGACAGGCGACCTATGGCTACACCTTC.

The chain recombines TRBV20-1 with TRBJ2-3; the match to TRBD2 covers 8 bases. Germline-derived CDR1 and CDR2 are DFQATT and SNEGSKA (reference sequence). The CDR3 length is 11 residues. V lost 5 bases, J lost 6 bases, and 1 base stayed unmatched. CDR3: CSAGTRDTQYF. CDR3 nucleotide sequence: TGCAGTGCTGGGACTAGGGATACGCAGTATTTT.

V is TRBV6-6 and J is TRBJ2-3; D is unresolved. The V gene's germline CDR1 is MNHNY and CDR2 SVGAGI (reference sequence). The CDR3 loop spans 12 amino acids. V was clipped by 5 bases and J by 6 bases, with 9 bases between them. CDR3 nucleotides: TGTGCCAGCAGTCCTGGATCGGATACGCAGTATTTT. Amino acid sequence: CASSPGSDTQYF.

The chain uses TRBV5-8 and TRBJ1-6; 10 positions match TRBD1. Germline V lookup: CDR1 SGHTS, CDR2 YDEGEE. Losses at the gene ends were 4 bases for V and 9 bases for J; bases not matched to a gene: 4. The CDR3 sequence is 14 residues long. CDR3 sequence reads: CASSEDRGSSPLHF. The DNA for the CDR3 is TGTGCCAGCAGCGAGGACAGGGGGTCTTCACCCCTCCACTTT. Together with reference TRBV5-8 and TRBJ1-6, the CDR3 gives the full variable domain: EAGVTQSPTHLIKTRGQQATLRCSPISGHTSVYWYQQALGLGLQFLLWYDEGEERNRGNFPPRFSGRQFPNYSSELNVNALELEDSALYLCASSEDRGSSPLHFGNGTRLTVT.

This CDR3 reads CASSDAFGGELFF. The CDR3 DNA reads TGCGCCAGCAGCGACGCTTTTGGTGGGGAGCTGTTTTTT. This chain uses TRBV5-1 with TRBJ2-2; D remains ambiguous. V lost 4 bases, J lost 8 bases, and 12 bases lay in between. CDR3 size: 13 residues. Per the germline V gene, CDR1 is SGHRS and CDR2 is YFSETQ.